Each of the 8 T cell receptor beta chains below was sequenced from the same sample in a study of Ad26.COV2.S vaccination and SARS-CoV-2 variants. Treatment reported: some 19 received Ad26.COV2.S at low or high dose, single or two shots; roughly five received placebo; per-sample allocation not given. Specimens were obtained on day 63 following the first vaccine or placebo injection. TCRdb keeps only in-frame clones here, not all; method: immunoSEQ multiplex PCR. This table holds hundreds of thousands of clones, 89% found once. Specimen: peripheral blood, collected in a trial of Ad26.COV2.S vaccine versus placebo. The receptors were sampled from a person between 18 and 60 years old who received the Ad26.COV2.S COVID-19 vaccine or a placebo.

This chain uses TRBV5-1 with TRBJ2-2; D not resolved. Germline V CDR1 and CDR2: SGHRS, YFSETQ. V lost 4 bases, J lost 7 bases, and 23 bases lay in between. The CDR3 covers 17 residues. Here the CDR3 DNA reads TGCGCCAGCAGCATGGGTGTTGTTGTCGGCGCGAGCGGGGAGCTGTTTTTT. This gives the protein CASSMGVVVGASGELFF.

The J gene is TRBJ2-7, the V gene TRBV6-5; TRBD2 matches at 10 bases. V was clipped by 6 bases and J by 5 bases; unmatched bases: 7. This CDR3 has 14 residues. Germline V gene sequence: CDR1 MNHEY, CDR2 SVGAGI. The CDR3 loop reads CASRLAGDLDEQYF. CDR3 nucleotides: TGTGCCAGCAGGCTAGCGGGAGATTTGGACGAGCAGTACTTC.

This chain uses TRBV30 with TRBJ1-2; D remains unclear. Germline values: CDR1 GTSNPN, CDR2 SVGIG (reference sequence). This CDR3 is built from 13 residues. V lost 1 base and J 4 bases, leaving 10 bases between the germline ends. DNA of the CDR3: TGTGCCTGGAGTGCCGGGCGGGCCTATGGCTACACCTTC. The encoded protein is CAWSAGRAYGYTF.

The chain links TRBV6-2 or TRBV6-3 to TRBJ1-6; 8 nucleotides align to TRBD1. The CDR3 is 14 amino acids. Unmatched junction bases numbered 3, after V lost 2 bases and J lost 9 bases. In germline, CDR1 is MNHEY, CDR2 SVGEGT. CDR3 DNA sequence: TGTGCCAGCAGTTACGGGACAGGTGTTTCACCCCTCCACTTT. As protein: CASSYGTGVSPLHF.

This CDR3 reads CAISATSGANYNEQFF. The CDR3 DNA follows: TGTGCCATCAGTGCTACTAGCGGGGCCAACTACAATGAGCAGTTCTTC. J is TRBJ2-1 and V is TRBV10-3; 10 bases line up with TRBD2. V gave up 4 bases and J gave up 3 bases; unmatched junction bases: 6. The CDR3 extends over 16 amino acids. Germline-derived CDR1 and CDR2 are ENHRY and SYGVKD.

This clone was seen repeatedly, ten times or more. This specimen includes other DNA sequences encoding the same CDR3. The V and J genes are TRBV7-2 and TRBJ2-7, with 12 bases that match TRBD2. CDR1 and CDR2 (germline): SGHTA, FQGNSA. This CDR3 region has 15 residues. J gave up 9 bases and V 3 bases, and 9 bases lay outside the gene matches. Here the CDR3 DNA reads TGTGCCAGCAGCTTTGTACTAGCGGGGGGTCTGGGGCAGTACTTC. It yields the protein CASSFVLAGGLGQYF.

CDR3 nucleotides: TGTGCCAGCAGAAGAGGGAGGGAATCCGGGGAGCTGTTTTTT. This sequence encodes CASRRGRESGELFF. The gene calls are TRBV2 and TRBJ2-2; 7 nucleotides line up with TRBD2. The V gene end was trimmed by 6 bases and the J gene end by 6 bases; junction bases not matched to a gene: 7. The CDR3 runs to 14 residues. Germline values: CDR1 SNHLY, CDR2 FYNNEI.

The chain joins TRBV2 to TRBJ2-1, with 8 bases aligning to TRBD2. This CDR3 contains 18 residues. The ends lost 4 bases at V and 5 bases at J; junction bases unmatched: 16. CDR1 and CDR2 from the germline V gene are SNHLY and FYNNEI. Here the CDR3 DNA reads TGTGCCAGCAGTGGCCCCCCGGGAGGGAGCGGGACCAACAATGAGCAGTTCTTC. Protein sequence: CASSGPPGGSGTNNEQFF.